Sequencing of this T cell receptor beta chain was carried out in a study of T cell responses to AZD1222 COVID-19 vaccine. Comment on this clone: What it binds is not known.

Assay used: immunoSEQ multiplex PCR; TCRdb lists only in-frame clones, some missing. The sample lists around 120,000 clones, approximately 94% seen once, with around 5.1% in the top ten. Findings of the study overall: Dominant at 160-218 and 743-854, vaccine-associated CD4 TCRs also spanned spike. Donors in the cohort were predominantly white British and more often female, and clonal diversity was possibly underestimated. No repertoire was sampled before or during the peak T cell response, only after it. Only six or seven AZD1222 recipients were seropositive at baseline.

Germline-derived CDR1 and CDR2 are LGHNA and YSLEER. This CDR3 is 15 amino acids long. The V end was cut by 1 base, the J end by 1 base, with 10 bases between. Sample: peripheral blood, taken 28 days after the second AZD1222 dose. The receptor was derived from an adult who received the AZD1222 COVID-19 vaccine. V and J are TRBV4-3 and TRBJ1-1; D gene unclear. The CDR3 nucleotides are TGCGCCAGCAGCCAAGCTAGATCAGGGAACACTGAAGCTTTCTTT. Protein: CASSQARSGNTEAFF.